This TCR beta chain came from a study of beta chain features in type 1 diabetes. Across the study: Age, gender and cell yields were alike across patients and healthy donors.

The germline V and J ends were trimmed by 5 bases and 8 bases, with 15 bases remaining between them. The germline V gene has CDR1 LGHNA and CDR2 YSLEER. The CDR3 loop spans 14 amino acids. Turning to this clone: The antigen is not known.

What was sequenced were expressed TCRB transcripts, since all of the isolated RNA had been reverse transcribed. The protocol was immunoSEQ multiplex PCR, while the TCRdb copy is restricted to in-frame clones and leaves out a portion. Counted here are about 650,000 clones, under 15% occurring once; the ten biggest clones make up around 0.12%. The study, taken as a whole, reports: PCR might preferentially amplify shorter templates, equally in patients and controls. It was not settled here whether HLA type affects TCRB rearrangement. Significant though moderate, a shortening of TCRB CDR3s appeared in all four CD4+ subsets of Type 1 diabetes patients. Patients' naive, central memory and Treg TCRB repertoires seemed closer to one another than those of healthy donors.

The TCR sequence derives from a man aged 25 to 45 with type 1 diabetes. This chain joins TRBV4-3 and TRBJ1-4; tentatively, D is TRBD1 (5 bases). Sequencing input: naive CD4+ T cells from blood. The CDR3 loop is CASSLRGDREKLFF. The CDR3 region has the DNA TGCGCCAGCAGCTTACGGGGTGACAGAGAAAAACTGTTTTTT.